This TCR beta chain appears in the sequencing data of a study of response to subunit inactivated influenza vaccine. MiXCR was run by TCRdb on the RT-PCR reads, yielding one entry per CDR3 protein. This table holds 800,000 to 1,000,000 distinct CDR3 sequences, over 20% found once. This clonotype has a handful of counts. The sequence was collected from a middle-aged man who received an inactivated influenza vaccine. Here the sequenced sample was PBMCs from blood, taken about 5 days after vaccination.

The CDR3 DNA sequence: TGTGCCAGCAGCCTACAGGGGTTCGTCTACGAGCAGTACTTC. It specifies CASSLQGFVYEQYF. The rearrangement uses TRBV27 and TRBJ2-7, with 7 positions matching TRBD1. The CDR3 covers 14 residues. Trimming at V came to 6 bases and at J to 3 bases, leaving 8 bases not matched to a gene. From germline, CDR1 is MNHEY and CDR2 SMNVEV (reference sequence).